This TCR beta chain was sequenced for a study of CD39 and CD103 CD8 tumor-infiltrating T cells listed by TCRdb under 2018. With regard to the full study: An HPV-positive HNSCC, an HPV-negative HNSCC, an ovarian cancer and a melanoma patient were represented in the repertoire comparisons shown. Deep sequencing of TCRbeta CDR3 was used to compare the repertoires of CD8 TIL subsets, defined by CD103 and CD39, with those of peripheral memory CD8 T cells. The research as a whole found: Clonotypes from DP TILs were seldom detected in blood or uninvolved lymph node, while clonotypes from DN TILs overlapped to a large extent with peripheral memory CD8 repertoires. Compared with DN and SP CD8 TILs and with blood memory CD8 T cells, DP CD8 TILs appeared more oligoclonal, with the top 30 clonotypes covering about 56-86%.

At the time of sample collection the patients were not on therapy, although prior treatments varied from chemotherapy, radiotherapy, surgery and immunotherapy to no treatment. Thawed cells were enriched for T lymphocytes with a negative-selection kit, adding EpCAM beads for tumor-infiltrating lymphocytes. CD8 TIL subsets were FACS-sorted as CD3+CD4-CD8+CD45RA- cells split by CD39 and CD103 expression into DN, SP and DP. After mincing, tumor specimens underwent a 1 h digestion with hyaluronidase, collagenase and DNase, and were then filtered, enriched by Ficoll and cryopreserved. Populations were sorted on a FACSAria II to just over 97% purity, and the cell pellets were frozen for TCR sequencing without being cultured. CDR3 length: 14 amino acids, cysteine to phenylalanine. The DNA shown is the 42-base CDR3, in frame from base 1. The germline V gene (reference sequence) specifies SGHAT as CDR1 and FQDESV as CDR2. Between the V and J ends, shortened by 3 bases and 3 bases respectively, the junction contains 12 bases.

For this clone: This clone's antigen is unknown. No much larger clone exists at a distance of one base, and base qualities are not known.

For each subset, genomic DNA was extracted from approximately 10,000 to 100,000 sorted cells using the DNeasy Blood and Tissue Kit. TCRbeta V-J or V-D-J regions were sequenced and mapped by the immunoSEQ service, with coverage above 10x per sample. The published analysis was carried out like this. Analysis was restricted to productive rearrangements exported from the immunoSEQ Analyzer platform, and clonality was assessed using the 500 most abundant clones. To quantify how much repertoires overlapped between populations, both the Morisita-Horn similarity index and the Jaccard index were used. Morisita-Horn similarity between CD8 T-cell subset TCR repertoires was measured in 6 or 7 cancer patients. TCRdb stores this immuneACCESS table with in-frame sequences only. Part of the clones is absent; in the studies checked, under half of the shortfall reflects unresolved V genes, and no reason is known for the rest. The V and J calls and the clone size are those of that table, but D and trimming were determined from the DNA. The sample profile shows 2,500 to 3,000 clones; about four fifths of them were found once. Clones ranked in the top ten supply about a fifth of the sample.

The rearranged chain carries TRBV11-1 and TRBJ2-7; the D gene identity is not certain. Sequences were obtained from CD39- CD103- CD8+ T cells sorted from the tumor. The sample's cell subset or site, from its label and the paper: CD103-CD39- double-negative CD45RA- CD8 T cells. The source of this sequence is a human donor with head and neck squamous cell carcinoma. This receptor has the CDR3 CASSFEVGSYEQYF. DNA sequence: TGTGCCAGCAGCTTTGAGGTTGGCAGCTACGAGCAGTACTTC.